The entry below gives a single T cell receptor beta chain sequence along with its context. From germline, CDR1 is LGHNA and CDR2 YSLEER. Trimming cost V 0 bases and J 2 bases; bases outside gene matches: 4. The CDR3 spans 15 residues. TCRdb re-called the 5' RACE reads with MiXCR, one entry per CDR3 protein. The table records 450,000 or so distinct CDR3 sequences, 14% of them present only once. This specimen comes from a study of identical twins. These data were likewise used in another study, on yellow fever vaccine responses in identical twins.

The sequenced sample was CD4+ T cells sorted from blood. This chain uses TRBV4-3 with TRBJ2-7, with 7 bases matching TRBD1. The clonotype originates from a woman aged 18-30 years in good health. CDR3 DNA sequence: TGCGCCAGCAGCCAAGAAGGACAGGCCACCTACGAGCAGTACTTC. It translates to CASSQEGQATYEQYF.